Sequencing of this TCR beta chain was carried out in a study of blood T cell repertoires in COVID-19. Assay: immunoSEQ multiplex PCR; the TCRdb copy retains only in-frame clones and omits some. The sample carries about 150,000 clones, 70% to 90% recorded once. V lost 6 bases and J lost 4, with 13 bases in between. Germline assignment: CDR1 LGHDT and CDR2 YNNKEL (reference sequence). The CDR3 totals 13 residues. The sample was PBMCs or T cells enriched from blood (not recorded which). The receptor comes from a woman aged 40 to 55 who had recovered from COVID-19. The rearrangement joins TRBV3-1 (or the pseudogene TRBV3-2) to TRBJ2-7, with TRBD1 as a possible D gene (5 bases). The CDR3 DNA sequence: TGTGCCAGCAGGGACACGAGCCTTTACGAGCAGTACTTC. This codes for CASRDTSLYEQYF.